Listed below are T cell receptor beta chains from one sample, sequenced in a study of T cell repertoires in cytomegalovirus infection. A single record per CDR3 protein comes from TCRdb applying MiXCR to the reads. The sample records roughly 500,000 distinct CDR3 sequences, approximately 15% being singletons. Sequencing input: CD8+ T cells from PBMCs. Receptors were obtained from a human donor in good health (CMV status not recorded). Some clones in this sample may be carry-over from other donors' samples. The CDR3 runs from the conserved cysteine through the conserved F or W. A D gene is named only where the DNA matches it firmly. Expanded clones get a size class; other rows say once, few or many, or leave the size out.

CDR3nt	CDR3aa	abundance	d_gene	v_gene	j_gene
TGTGCCAGCAGCTGGGAGGGTTACACTGAAGCTTTCTTT	CASSWEGYTEAFF	many	NA	TRBV7-3	TRBJ1-1
TGTGCCAGCAGGAGGACTAGCGGGAGTACCTCCTACGAGCAGTACTTC	CASRRTSGSTSYEQYF	many	TRBD2	TRBV7-9	TRBJ2-7
TGCGCCAGCAGCCAAGTAGGCGGACTCCAAGAGACCCAGTACTTC	CASSQVGGLQETQYF	many	NA	TRBV4-1	TRBJ2-5
TGTGCCAGCACCCTTAACCTCGGGCGGGTCTCTCAGCCCCAGCATTTT	CASTLNLGRVSQPQHF	many	NA	TRBV2	TRBJ1-5
TGTGCCAGGAGGCAGGGGGTGGCCTACGAGCAGTACTTC	CARRQGVAYEQYF	few	TRBD1	TRBV9	TRBJ2-7
TGTGCCAGTAAAGAAAAGGGCCGACCTTCCGGGGAGCTGTTTTTT	CASKEKGRPSGELFF	few	NA	TRBV19	TRBJ2-2
TGTGCCAGCAGCCGCGGACATGTGTCCTACGAGCAGTACTTC	CASSRGHVSYEQYF	many	NA	TRBV11-2	TRBJ2-7
TGTGCCAGCAGCTTTCAGGGGGCGCGTACCGGGGAGCTGTTTTTT	CASSFQGARTGELFF	NA	TRBD1	TRBV7-3	TRBJ2-2
TGTGCCAGCAGTTTGGTTGGCGGACTAGCTGATAACACCGGGGAGCTGTTTTTT	CASSLVGGLADNTGELFF	many	TRBD2	TRBV12-3/TRBV12-4	TRBJ2-2
TGTGCCAGCAGCTTAGACACAGGTCGAAGAGCTTTCTTT	CASSLDTGRRAFF	many	NA	TRBV7-9	TRBJ1-1
TGTGCCAGCAGCCCCCGTCTGTACTACAATGAGCAGTTCTTC	CASSPRLYYNEQFF	NA	NA	TRBV9	TRBJ2-1
TGTGCCACCCACCGATTGTCCGATATCCCGATGAACACTGAAGCTTTCTTT	CATHRLSDIPMNTEAFF	few	NA	TRBV15	TRBJ1-1
TGTGCCAGCAGCTTAGAACAGGGGGGACTCTACGAGCAGTACTTC	CASSLEQGGLYEQYF	many	TRBD1	TRBV7-8	TRBJ2-7
TGTGCCAGCAGCTTAGGCAGGGGGGACAATCAGCCCCAGCATTTT	CASSLGRGDNQPQHF	many	TRBD1	TRBV11-2	TRBJ1-5
TGTGCCAGCAGCTGGAGAGTCGATTCACCCCTCCACTTT	CASSWRVDSPLHF	NA	NA	TRBV14	TRBJ1-6
TGTGCCAGCAGCCCTATGAGCGGGGGGGCAGGGAATGATCAGTTCTTC	CASSPMSGGAGNDQFF	NA	TRBD2	TRBV7-3	TRBJ2-1
TGTGCCAGCAGCTTAAAGGGCGGGTATAGCAATCAGCCCCAGCATTTT	CASSLKGGYSNQPQHF	many	NA	TRBV7-8	TRBJ1-5
TGTGCCAGCAGTTTAGGGGCCTTCGGGGGATACGAGCAGTACTTC	CASSLGAFGGYEQYF	many	NA	TRBV27	TRBJ2-7
TGTGCCAGCAGACCCACTAGTTCCAATGAGCAGTTCTTC	CASRPTSSNEQFF	many	NA	TRBV28	TRBJ2-1
TGTGCCAGCAGCCCCCTCGGACAGGGGGCGGATGGCTACACCTTC	CASSPLGQGADGYTF	many	TRBD1	TRBV7-3	TRBJ1-2
TGTGCCAGCAGCCACACCCGGGACTCTCAAGACCCGACGAACACCGGGGAGCTGTTTTTT	CASSHTRDSQDPTNTGELFF	many	NA	TRBV14	TRBJ2-2
TGTGCCAGCAGTTACGGGATCGGACCCCTCCACTTT	CASSYGIGPLHF	few	NA	TRBV6-5	TRBJ1-6
TGTGCCACCCGTTTAGGGGCGTCCTCCTACGAGCAGTACTTC	CATRLGASSYEQYF	few	NA	TRBV12-3/TRBV12-4	TRBJ2-7
TGTGCCAGTAGAATGATGCAGGGGGAAGATGAAAAACTGTTTTTT	CASRMMQGEDEKLFF	few	TRBD1	TRBV19	TRBJ1-4
TGCAGTGCTAGAGATTTCACCAGTCCCACCTACGAGCAGTACTTC	CSARDFTSPTYEQYF	few	NA	TRBV20-1	TRBJ2-7
TGTGCCAGTAGTCTCCGGGACCTGGAAACGGAGACCCAGTACTTC	CASSLRDLETETQYF	NA	NA	TRBV19	TRBJ2-5
TGTGCCAGCAGCTTAGCGTTCCTGGACGGGGCGCAAGTGTCTAGCGGGAGGAATGAGAAGTTCTTC	CASSLAFLDGAQVSSGRNEKFF	NA	TRBD2	TRBV7-9	TRBJ2-1
TGTGCCAGCAGCCCATTAACTGGGGCAGACCAAGAGACCCAGTACTTC	CASSPLTGADQETQYF	many	NA	TRBV11-2	TRBJ2-5
TGTGCCAGCAGCTTAGAACAGGGGACCGACGAGCAGTACTTC	CASSLEQGTDEQYF	many	TRBD1	TRBV11-2	TRBJ2-7
TGTGCCAGCAGTTTAAGAGGGGGAAAGGACACCGGGGAGCTGTTTTTT	CASSLRGGKDTGELFF	many	NA	TRBV12-3/TRBV12-4	TRBJ2-2
TGCAGTGCTGAGGGGACTAGGGCCTACGAGCAGTACTTC	CSAEGTRAYEQYF	few	TRBD2	TRBV20-1	TRBJ2-7
TGTGCCAGCAGCCCCCGGAGGGGGGGAACCGGGGAGCTGTTTTTT	CASSPRRGGTGELFF	many	NA	TRBV11-2	TRBJ2-2
TGCGCCAGCAGCTTGGCCCGGAGACTACAGGGTTCTTTCTTT	CASSLARRLQGSFF	NA	NA	TRBV5-1	TRBJ1-1
TGTGCCAGCAGTTTCGCCCGGGACAGGGGACAGCCCCAGCATTTT	CASSFARDRGQPQHF	many	TRBD1	TRBV28	TRBJ1-5
TGTGCCAGCAGCGCCCCCCCGGGAGGCCTCACAGATACGCAGTATTTT	CASSAPPGGLTDTQYF	NA	TRBD2	TRBV7-6	TRBJ2-3
TGTGCCAGCAGCTCACGACAGGGAGATGGCTACACCTTC	CASSSRQGDGYTF	many	TRBD1	TRBV7-3	TRBJ1-2
TGTGCCAGTAGTATAGATCGGGAGGGTCGCTCCCCTGAGCAGTTCTTC	CASSIDREGRSPEQFF	NA	TRBD2	TRBV19	TRBJ2-1
TGTGCCAGCAGCACATATGGACAGGGGATGAGTCCCTACGAGCAGTACTTC	CASSTYGQGMSPYEQYF	NA	TRBD1	TRBV9	TRBJ2-7
TGTGCCAGCAGTCGGATTGGAGAGACCCAGTACTTC	CASSRIGETQYF	few	NA	TRBV27	TRBJ2-5
TGCGCCAGCAGCCCCGAGGGGGGTGTCTACAATGAGCAGTTCTTC	CASSPEGGVYNEQFF	few	NA	TRBV5-1	TRBJ2-1
TGTGCCAGCAGCCTAGAGTACACTTCCTACGAGCAGTACTTC	CASSLEYTSYEQYF	many	NA	TRBV12-3/TRBV12-4	TRBJ2-7
TGCGCCAGCAGCCCTATCGCCCAGGGGACGACGAACACTGAAGCTTTCTTT	CASSPIAQGTTNTEAFF	NA	NA	TRBV4-1	TRBJ1-1
TGTGCCAGCACCTCGCCGGGACAACGGGCCCGCTACACCTTC	CASTSPGQRARYTF	many	NA	TRBV7-9	TRBJ1-2
TGTGCCAGCACCAAAACAAATGGGCTAGCGGGAGGGCCGAGTTACAATGAGCAGTTCTTC	CASTKTNGLAGGPSYNEQFF	NA	TRBD2	TRBV7-1	TRBJ2-1
TGTGCCAGCAGCGCCACAGGGCGGGACAATCAGCCCCAGCATTTT	CASSATGRDNQPQHF	NA	NA	TRBV5-5	TRBJ1-5
TGTGCCAGCAGCCCTCAACAGGGGAACGAGCAGTACTTC	CASSPQQGNEQYF	many	TRBD1	TRBV7-9	TRBJ2-7
TGTGCCACCAGCAGAGATACGGCAGCCGAAAAACTGTTTTTT	CATSRDTAAEKLFF	NA	NA	TRBV15	TRBJ1-4
TGTGCCAGCAGCCAAGAGAGGAGGGTCACCTATAATTCACCCCTCCACTTT	CASSQERRVTYNSPLHF	NA	NA	TRBV3-1	TRBJ1-6
TGTGCCACCCGTCTAGGGGGGGCAACGGAAGCTTTCTTT	CATRLGGATEAFF	many	NA	TRBV27	TRBJ1-1
TGTGCCAGCAGCTTAGCCGGGACGGACAATCAGCCCCAGCATTTT	CASSLAGTDNQPQHF	NA	NA	TRBV7-9	TRBJ1-5
TGTGCCGTCGGCGGGACAGGGAGCACAGATACGCAGTATTTT	CAVGGTGSTDTQYF	few	TRBD1	TRBV2	TRBJ2-3
TGTGCCAGCACAACCGGGGGCTACTACAATGAGCAGTTCTTC	CASTTGGYYNEQFF	NA	NA	TRBV27	TRBJ2-1
TGTGCCAGCAGCTTGGGACAGGGGATGAGTGGCTACACCTTC	CASSLGQGMSGYTF	many	TRBD1	TRBV5-4	TRBJ1-2
TGTGCCAGCAGCTCCGGACTTACTATCACAGATACGCAGTATTTT	CASSSGLTITDTQYF	few	NA	TRBV9	TRBJ2-3
TGTGCCAGCAGCCAAGCCCTCGGAGACCACGAGCAGTACTTC	CASSQALGDHEQYF	many	NA	TRBV4-2	TRBJ2-7
TGTGCCAGCAGTTTAGGACAGGGTCCGAACACCGGGGAGCTGTTTTTT	CASSLGQGPNTGELFF	NA	TRBD1	TRBV6-1	TRBJ2-2
TGTGCCAGCAGTTCCGACGGACCCTACAATGAGCAGTTCTTC	CASSSDGPYNEQFF	many	NA	TRBV12-3/TRBV12-4	TRBJ2-1
TGTGCCAGCAGCTTAGTTGACGCGGAACTAAGCACAGATACGCAGTATTTT	CASSLVDAELSTDTQYF	many	NA	TRBV7-2	TRBJ2-3